This T cell receptor beta chain was observed in a study of beta chain features in type 1 diabetes. This clone appeared a few times. Germline loops: CDR1 SQVTM, CDR2 ANQGSEA. Trimming removed 7 bases from V and 4 bases from J; junction bases left unmatched: 5. The length of the CDR3 is 12 residues. Since all of the isolated RNA was reverse transcribed, expressed TCRB transcripts were what got sequenced. Sequenced by immunoSEQ multiplex PCR; TCRdb stores in-frame clones only, minus some. This sample has some 220,000 clones, with approximately 10% found just once. Input material: central memory CD4+ T cells from blood. The TCR originated in a man younger than 35 in good health. The rearrangement joins TRBV29-1 to TRBJ2-5; TRBD1 agrees at 8 bases. The CDR3 DNA reads TGCAGCGCTGGGACAGGAGTAGAGACCCAGTACTTC. Translation gives CSAGTGVETQYF.